The 12 T cell receptor beta chains in this list originate from one sample, sequenced in a study of technical replicates of blood from a handful of donors. Measured with immunoSEQ multiplex PCR; TCRdb has only the in-frame clones, and not every one. The table includes roughly 72,000 clones, around 90% detected once. The sequencing sample was made of T cells isolated from PBMCs. These receptors came from a human donor in good health.

The chain uses TRBV5-4 and TRBJ2-3; possible D gene TRBD2, 6 bases. The CDR3 spans 15 residues. Per germline, CDR1 SGHNT and CDR2 YYREEE (reference sequence). V shed 0 bases and J shed 4 bases, with 12 bases lying between them. The CDR3 here is CASSLAAGIADTQYF. The CDR3 DNA reads as TGTGCCAGCAGCTTGGCGGCGGGAATCGCAGATACGCAGTATTTT.

With regard to this clone: This may come from a read error, since a much larger clone is one base off. The chain has TRBV19 and TRBJ2-7; TRBD1 matches at 9 bases. The germline V gene encodes CDR1 LNHDA and CDR2 SQIVND (reference sequence). The V gene end was trimmed by 6 bases and the J gene end by 2 bases; junction bases not matched to a gene: 5. The CDR3 runs to 14 residues. The DNA of the CDR3 is TGTGCCAGTAGGGGACAGGGAGGAACCTACGAGCAGTACTTC. It is translated as CASRGQGGTYEQYF.

The genes are TRBV6-6 and TRBJ1-4; weak D call: TRBD1 (5 bases). The CDR3 runs 14 residues. The V and J ends lost 4 bases and 7 bases respectively, with 13 bases between them. Germline CDR1 MNHNY, CDR2 SVGAGI (reference sequence). This chain's CDR3 is CASSLEYGGEKLFF. CDR3 DNA sequence: TGTGCCAGCAGTTTAGAATACGGGGGTGAAAAACTGTTTTTT.

This clone was detected only a few times. This chain uses TRBV30 with TRBJ1-1; 7 bases are shared with TRBD1. The CDR3 is 11 residues long. J gave up 6 bases and V 7 bases, and 5 bases lay outside the gene matches. The germline CDR1 and CDR2 sequences are GTSNPN and SVGIG (reference sequence). CDR3 sequence: CASQTGAEAFF. CDR3 DNA sequence: TGTGCCTCTCAAACAGGGGCTGAAGCTTTCTTT.

The chain recombines TRBV25-1 with TRBJ2-2; 8 bases line up with TRBD2. In germline, CDR1 is MGHDK, CDR2 SYGVNS. J lost 1 base, V lost 4 bases, and 11 bases had no gene match. The CDR3 sequence is 18 residues long. DNA for the CDR3: TGTGCCAGCAGTGGTGTTTTAGGGAGCGGGAGGAACACCGGGGAGCTGTTTTTT. Its translation is CASSGVLGSGRNTGELFF.

This clone was observed once. The chain links TRBV19 to TRBJ2-7, with 12 bases lining up with TRBD2. CDR1 is LNHDA and CDR2 is SQIVND in the germline V gene (reference sequence). V gave up 4 bases and J gave up 5 bases; unmatched junction bases: 12. CDR3 size: 17 residues. CDR3 region: CASSTEGLAGIKNEQYF. The DNA for the CDR3 is TGTGCCAGTAGTACAGAAGGACTAGCGGGAATAAAGAACGAGCAGTACTTC.

The chain employs TRBV4-3 and TRBJ2-7; 8 bases are a match to TRBD2. Germline-derived CDR1 and CDR2 are LGHNA and YSLEER. The CDR3 length is 16 residues. V shed 1 base and J 1 base; nucleotides not matched to a gene: 6. CDR3 sequence reads: CASSQVTAGGSYEQYF. The CDR3 coding sequence is TGCGCCAGCAGCCAAGTTACCGCGGGAGGTTCCTACGAGCAGTACTTC.

J is TRBJ1-1 and V is TRBV18; TRBD1 matches at 7 bases. The CDR3 has 15 residues. V was pared by 3 bases and J by 5 bases, with 9 bases of the junction left unmatched. Germline assignment: CDR1 KGHSH and CDR2 LQKENI. CDR3 DNA sequence: TGTGCCAGCTCACCTGGGACAGCCGCCAGGACTGAAGCTTTCTTT. This sequence encodes CASSPGTAARTEAFF.

The chain uses TRBV6-5 and TRBJ2-3; no definite D call. V lost 3 bases, J lost 1 base, and 5 bases lay in between. This CDR3 region has 13 residues. Germline V lookup: CDR1 MNHEY, CDR2 SVGAGI. CDR3 region: CASSYYGTDTQYF. Written as DNA, the CDR3 is TGTGCCAGCAGTTATTATGGCACAGATACGCAGTATTTT.

The gene calls are TRBV27 and TRBJ2-1; 7 positions match TRBD2. The CDR3 extends over 17 amino acids. The germline CDR1 and CDR2 sequences are MNHEY and SMNVEV (reference sequence). V dropped 1 base and J dropped 1; count of bases not matched to a gene: 7. CDR3 nucleotide sequence: TGTGCCAGCAGTTTATATACGTCGGGACTATCCTACAATGAGCAGTTCTTC. Translated, it gives CASSLYTSGLSYNEQFF.

This chain links TRBV5-1 with TRBJ2-3; no definite D call. CDR1 is SGHRS, CDR2 YFSETQ, per germline. V lost 4 bases and J 3 bases, leaving 6 bases between the germline ends. This CDR3 contains 12 residues. The CDR3: CASSTRTDTQYF. CDR3 nucleotides: TGCGCCAGCAGCACCCGGACAGATACGCAGTATTTT.

The chain couples TRBV7-6 to TRBJ2-3; 11 bases match TRBD2. The length of the CDR3 is 18 residues. The germline V gene has CDR1 SGHVS and CDR2 FNYEAQ. J was trimmed by 0 bases and V by 2 bases; bases with no gene match: 7. CDR3 loop: CASSLLVTSGASTDTQYF. The CDR3 DNA reads as TGTGCCAGCAGCTTATTAGTGACTAGCGGGGCTAGCACAGATACGCAGTATTTT.